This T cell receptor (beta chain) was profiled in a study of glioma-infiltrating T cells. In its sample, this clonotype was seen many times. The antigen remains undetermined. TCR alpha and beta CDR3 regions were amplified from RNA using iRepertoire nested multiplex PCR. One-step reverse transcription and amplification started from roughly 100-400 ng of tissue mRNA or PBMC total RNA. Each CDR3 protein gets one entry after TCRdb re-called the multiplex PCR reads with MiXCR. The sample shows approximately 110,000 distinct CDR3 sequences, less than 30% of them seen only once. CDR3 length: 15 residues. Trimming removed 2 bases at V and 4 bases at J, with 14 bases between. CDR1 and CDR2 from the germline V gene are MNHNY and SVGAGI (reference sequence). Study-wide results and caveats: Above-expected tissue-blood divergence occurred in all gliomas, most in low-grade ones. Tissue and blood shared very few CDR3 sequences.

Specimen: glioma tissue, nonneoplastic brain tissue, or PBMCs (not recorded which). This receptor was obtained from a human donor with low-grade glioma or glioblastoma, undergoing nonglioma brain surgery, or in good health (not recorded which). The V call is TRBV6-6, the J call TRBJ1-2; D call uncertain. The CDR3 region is CASSYSSTSPYGYTF. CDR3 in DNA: TGTGCCAGCAGTTACAGTTCCACATCCCCCTATGGCTACACCTTC.